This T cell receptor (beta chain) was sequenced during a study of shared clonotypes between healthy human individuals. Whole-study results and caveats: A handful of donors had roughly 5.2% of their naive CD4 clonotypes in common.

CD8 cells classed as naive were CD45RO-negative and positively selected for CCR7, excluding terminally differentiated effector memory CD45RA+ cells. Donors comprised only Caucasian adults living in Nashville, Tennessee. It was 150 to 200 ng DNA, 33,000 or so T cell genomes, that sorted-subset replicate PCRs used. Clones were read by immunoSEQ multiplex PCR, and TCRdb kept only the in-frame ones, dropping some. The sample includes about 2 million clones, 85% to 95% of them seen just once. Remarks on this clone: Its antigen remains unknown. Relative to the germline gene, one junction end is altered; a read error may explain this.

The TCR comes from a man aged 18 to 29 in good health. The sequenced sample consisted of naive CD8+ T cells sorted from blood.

CDR3: CASSNSIDSTDTQYF. The CDR3 coding sequence is TGTGCCAGCAGTAACTCCATTGACAGCACAGATACGCAGTATTTT. This chain uses TRBV6-5 with TRBJ2-3; D gene uncertain. CDR1 and CDR2 (germline): MNHEY, SVGAGI. The CDR3 runs 15 residues.